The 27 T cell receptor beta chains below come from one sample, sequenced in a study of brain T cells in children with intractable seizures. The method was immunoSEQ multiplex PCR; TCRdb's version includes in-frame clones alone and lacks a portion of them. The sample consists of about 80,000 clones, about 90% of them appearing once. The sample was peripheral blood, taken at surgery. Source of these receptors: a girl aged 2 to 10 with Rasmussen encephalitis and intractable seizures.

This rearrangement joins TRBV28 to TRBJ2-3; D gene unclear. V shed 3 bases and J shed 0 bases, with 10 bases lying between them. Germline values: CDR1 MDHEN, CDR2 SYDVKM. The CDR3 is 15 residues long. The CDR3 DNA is TGTGCCAGCAGTTTCGGTCCAGAGAGCACAGATACGCAGTATTTT. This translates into CASSFGPESTDTQYF.

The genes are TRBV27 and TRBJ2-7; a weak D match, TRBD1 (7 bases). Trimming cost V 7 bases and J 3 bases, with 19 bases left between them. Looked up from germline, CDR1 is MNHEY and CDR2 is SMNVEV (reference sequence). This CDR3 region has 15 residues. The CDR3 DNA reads TGTGCCAGCAAGCCGTTGGCGGGACAGATCTACGAGCAGTACTTC. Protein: CASKPLAGQIYEQYF.

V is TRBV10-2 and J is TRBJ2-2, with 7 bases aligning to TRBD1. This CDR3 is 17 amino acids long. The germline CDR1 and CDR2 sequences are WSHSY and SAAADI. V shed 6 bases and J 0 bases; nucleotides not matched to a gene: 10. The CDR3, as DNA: TGCGCCAGCAGCCTACAGGGGAAGTCTGCGAACACCGGGGAGCTGTTTTTT. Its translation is CASSLQGKSANTGELFF.

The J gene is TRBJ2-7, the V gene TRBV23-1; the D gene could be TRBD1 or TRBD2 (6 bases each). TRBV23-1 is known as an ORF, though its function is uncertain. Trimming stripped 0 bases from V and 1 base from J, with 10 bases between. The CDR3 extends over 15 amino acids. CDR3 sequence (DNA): TGCGCCAGCAGTCAATCGGGGGGCAGGTCCTACGAGCAGTACTTC. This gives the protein CASSQSGGRSYEQYF.

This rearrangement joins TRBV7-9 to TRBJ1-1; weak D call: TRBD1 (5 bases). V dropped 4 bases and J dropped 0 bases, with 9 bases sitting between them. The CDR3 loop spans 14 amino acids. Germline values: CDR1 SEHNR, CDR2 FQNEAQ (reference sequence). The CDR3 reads CASSWGSLNTEAFF. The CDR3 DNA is TGTGCCAGCAGCTGGGGGTCATTGAACACTGAAGCTTTCTTT.

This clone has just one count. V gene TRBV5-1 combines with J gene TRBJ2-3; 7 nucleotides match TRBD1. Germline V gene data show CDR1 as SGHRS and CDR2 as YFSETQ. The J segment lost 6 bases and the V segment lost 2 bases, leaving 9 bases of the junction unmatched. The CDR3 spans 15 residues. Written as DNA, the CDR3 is TGCGCCAGCAGCTTAGGGGGCCGGAAAGGGGATACGCAGTATTTT. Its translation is CASSLGGRKGDTQYF.

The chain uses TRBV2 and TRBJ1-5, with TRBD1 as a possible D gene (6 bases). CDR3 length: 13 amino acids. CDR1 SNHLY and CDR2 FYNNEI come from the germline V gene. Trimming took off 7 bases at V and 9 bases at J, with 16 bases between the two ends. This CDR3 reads CASKGTSVAPQHF. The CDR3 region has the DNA TGTGCCAGCAAGGGGACATCCGTTGCGCCCCAGCATTTT.

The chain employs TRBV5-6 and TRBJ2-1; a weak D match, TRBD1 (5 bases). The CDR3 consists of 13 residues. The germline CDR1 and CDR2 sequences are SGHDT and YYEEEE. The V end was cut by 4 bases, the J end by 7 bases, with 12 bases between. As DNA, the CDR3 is TGTGCCAGCAGCCGCACCAGGGTAAATGAGCAGTTCTTC. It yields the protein CASSRTRVNEQFF.

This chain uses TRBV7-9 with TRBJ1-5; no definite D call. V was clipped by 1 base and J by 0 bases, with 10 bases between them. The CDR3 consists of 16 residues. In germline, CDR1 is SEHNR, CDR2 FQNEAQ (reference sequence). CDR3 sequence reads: CASSLGSGFSNQPQHF. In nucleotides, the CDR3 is TGTGCCAGCAGCTTAGGGTCCGGGTTTAGCAATCAGCCCCAGCATTTT.

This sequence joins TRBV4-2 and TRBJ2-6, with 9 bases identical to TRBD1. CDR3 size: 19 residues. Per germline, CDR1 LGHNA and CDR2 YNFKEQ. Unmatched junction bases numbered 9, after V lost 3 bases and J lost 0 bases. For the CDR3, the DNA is TGTGCCAGCAGCCAGACAGGGGACAGGGCGCTCTCTGGGGCCAACGTCCTGACTTTC. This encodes CASSQTGDRALSGANVLTF.

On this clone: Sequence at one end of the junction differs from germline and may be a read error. The CDR3 nucleotides read TGTGCCAGCAGCTACTCCTGGGTAAGAGAGACCCAGTACTTC. It yields the protein CASSYSWVRETQYF. The chain recombines TRBV6-6 with TRBJ2-5, with D hard to call. CDR3 length: 14 amino acids. CDR1 MNHNY and CDR2 SVGAGI come from the germline V gene (reference sequence).

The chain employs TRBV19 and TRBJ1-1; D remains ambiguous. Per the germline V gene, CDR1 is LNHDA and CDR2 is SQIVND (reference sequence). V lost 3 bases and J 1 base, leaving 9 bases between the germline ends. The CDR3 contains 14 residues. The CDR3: CASSMRPANTEAFF. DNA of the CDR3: TGTGCCAGTAGTATGCGACCCGCGAACACTGAAGCTTTCTTT.

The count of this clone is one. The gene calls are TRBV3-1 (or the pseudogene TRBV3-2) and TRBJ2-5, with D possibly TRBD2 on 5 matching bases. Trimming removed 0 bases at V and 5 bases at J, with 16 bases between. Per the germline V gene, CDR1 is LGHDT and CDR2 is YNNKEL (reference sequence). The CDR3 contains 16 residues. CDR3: CASSQERGSLWETQYF. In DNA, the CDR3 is TGTGCCAGCAGCCAAGAACGGGGTTCCCTTTGGGAGACCCAGTACTTC.

The CDR3 reads CASSFGQTSYGYTF. The CDR3 DNA is TGTGCCAGCAGCTTTGGACAAACCTCCTATGGCTACACCTTC. The gene calls are TRBV3-1 (or the pseudogene TRBV3-2) and TRBJ1-2, with TRBD1 as a possible D gene (5 bases). CDR1 and CDR2 from the germline V gene are LGHDT and YNNKEL (reference sequence). V was cut by 5 bases and J by 4 bases, with 14 bases left in between. CDR3 length: 14 residues.

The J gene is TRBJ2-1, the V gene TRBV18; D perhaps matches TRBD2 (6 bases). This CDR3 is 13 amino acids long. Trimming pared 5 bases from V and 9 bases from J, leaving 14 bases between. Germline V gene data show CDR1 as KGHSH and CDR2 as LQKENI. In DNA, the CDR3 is TGTGCCAGCTCAACACGGCGGGACGTTGAGCAGTTCTTC. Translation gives CASSTRRDVEQFF.

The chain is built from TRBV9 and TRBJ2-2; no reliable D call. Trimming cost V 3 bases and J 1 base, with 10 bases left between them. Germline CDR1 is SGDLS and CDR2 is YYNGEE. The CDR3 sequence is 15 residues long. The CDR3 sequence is CASSEVTMNTGELFF. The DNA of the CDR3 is TGTGCCAGCAGCGAGGTGACAATGAACACCGGGGAGCTGTTTTTT.

Here the CDR3 DNA reads TGTGCCAGCAGTGAAGCGCGTTACAGGGGAACTGAAGCTTTCTTT. Encoded protein: CASSEARYRGTEAFF. The chain carries TRBV2 and TRBJ1-1; 7 nucleotides agree with TRBD1. Germline V gene lookup returns CDR1 SNHLY and CDR2 FYNNEI. V was pared by 0 bases and J by 5 bases, with 6 bases of the junction left unmatched. The CDR3 sequence is 15 residues long.

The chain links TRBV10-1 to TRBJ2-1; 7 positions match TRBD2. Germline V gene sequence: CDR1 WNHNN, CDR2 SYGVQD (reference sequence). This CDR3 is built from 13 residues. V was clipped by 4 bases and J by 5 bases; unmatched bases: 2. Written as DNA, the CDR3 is TGCGCCAGCAGTGGCCTAGCGGACAATGAGCAGTTCTTC. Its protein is CASSGLADNEQFF.

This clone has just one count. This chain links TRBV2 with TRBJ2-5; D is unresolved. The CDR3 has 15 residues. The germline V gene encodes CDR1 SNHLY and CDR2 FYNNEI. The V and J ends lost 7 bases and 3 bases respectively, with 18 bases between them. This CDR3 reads CASKVGGLWEETQYF. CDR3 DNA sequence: TGTGCCAGCAAAGTGGGCGGCCTCTGGGAAGAGACCCAGTACTTC.

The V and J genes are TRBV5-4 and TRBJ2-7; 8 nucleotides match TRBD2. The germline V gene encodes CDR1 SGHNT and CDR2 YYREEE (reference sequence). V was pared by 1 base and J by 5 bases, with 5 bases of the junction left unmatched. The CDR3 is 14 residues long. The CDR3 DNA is TGTGCCAGCAGCTTGTCGGGGACTAGAGACGAGCAGTACTTC. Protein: CASSLSGTRDEQYF.

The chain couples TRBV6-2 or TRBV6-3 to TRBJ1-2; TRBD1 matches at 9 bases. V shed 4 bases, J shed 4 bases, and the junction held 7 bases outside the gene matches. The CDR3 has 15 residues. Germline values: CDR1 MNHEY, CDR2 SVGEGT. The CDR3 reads CASSSTGGALYGYTF. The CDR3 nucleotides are TGTGCCAGCAGTTCGACAGGGGGTGCTCTCTATGGCTACACCTTC.

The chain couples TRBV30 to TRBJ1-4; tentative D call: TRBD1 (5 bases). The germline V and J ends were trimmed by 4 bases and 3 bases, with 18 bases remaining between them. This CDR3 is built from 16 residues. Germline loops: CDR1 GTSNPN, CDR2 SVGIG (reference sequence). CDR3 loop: CAWTPPPPGANEKLFF. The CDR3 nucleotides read TGTGCCTGGACTCCCCCGCCCCCGGGGGCTAATGAAAAACTGTTTTTT.

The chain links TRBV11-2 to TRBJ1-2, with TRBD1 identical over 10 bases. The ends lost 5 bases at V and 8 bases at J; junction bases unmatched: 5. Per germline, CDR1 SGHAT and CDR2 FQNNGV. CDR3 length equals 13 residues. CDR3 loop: CASSPGTGDGYTF. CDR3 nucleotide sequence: TGTGCCAGCAGCCCTGGGACAGGGGACGGCTACACCTTC.

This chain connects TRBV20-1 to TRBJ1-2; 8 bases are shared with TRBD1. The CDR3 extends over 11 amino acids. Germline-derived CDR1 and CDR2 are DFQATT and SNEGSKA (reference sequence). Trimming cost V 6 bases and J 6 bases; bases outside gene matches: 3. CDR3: CSAPGGNGYTF. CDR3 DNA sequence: TGCAGTGCACCAGGGGGCAATGGCTACACCTTC.

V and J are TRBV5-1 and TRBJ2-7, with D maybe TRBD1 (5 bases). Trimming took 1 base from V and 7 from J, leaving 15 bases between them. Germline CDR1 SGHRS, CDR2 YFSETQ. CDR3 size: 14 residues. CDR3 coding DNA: TGCGCCAGCAGCTTGCTCGGACGGGCAGGGGAGCAGTACTTC. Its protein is CASSLLGRAGEQYF. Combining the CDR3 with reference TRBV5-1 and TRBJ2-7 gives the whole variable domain KAGVTQTPRYLIKTRGQQVTLSCSPISGHRSVSWYQQTPGQGLQFLFEYFSETQRNKGNFPGRFSGRQFSNSRSEMNVSTLELGDSALYLCASSLLGRAGEQYFGPGTRLTVT.

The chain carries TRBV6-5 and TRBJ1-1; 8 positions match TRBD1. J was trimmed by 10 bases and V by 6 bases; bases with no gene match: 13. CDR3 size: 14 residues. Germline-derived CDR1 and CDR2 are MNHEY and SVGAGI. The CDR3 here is CASSGDRGVLRAFF. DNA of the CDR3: TGTGCCAGCAGCGGCGACAGGGGAGTTCTGCGAGCTTTCTTT.

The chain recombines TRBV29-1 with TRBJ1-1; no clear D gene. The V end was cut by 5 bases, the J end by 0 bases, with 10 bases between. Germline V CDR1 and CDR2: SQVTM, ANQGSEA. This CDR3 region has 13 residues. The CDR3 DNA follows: TGCAGCGTTAACAGAGGCATGAACACTGAAGCTTTCTTT. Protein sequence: CSVNRGMNTEAFF.